This T cell receptor (beta chain) was captured in a study of beta chain features in type 1 diabetes. Study-wide background: Comparable age, gender and cell yields were observed in patients relative to healthy donors.

What was sequenced were expressed TCRB transcripts, since all of the isolated RNA had been reverse transcribed. The data were produced by immunoSEQ multiplex PCR, yet TCRdb's version contains in-frame clones alone and is incomplete. The data hold tens of thousands of clones, with around 63% observed a single time. On this clone itself: Its antigen is unidentified.

General study points: Within each of all four CD4+ subsets, Type 1 diabetes patients had TCRB CDR3s that were moderately but significantly shorter.

On average, the one heparinised blood draw given by each donor was approximately 0.12 L. CD4+ naive, central memory, regulatory and stem cell-like memory cells were sorted via CD45RO/CCR7/CD25/CD127/CD95/CD27. This CDR3 spans 15 amino acids. Germline V gives CDR1 LNHDA, CDR2 SQIVND (reference sequence). V was cut by 3 bases and J by 5 bases, with 16 bases left in between. The receptor was isolated from a woman younger than 35 in good health. Sequencing was carried out using Tregs from blood. V gene TRBV19 combines with J gene TRBJ1-1, with D possibly TRBD1 on 6 matching bases. DNA of the CDR3: TGTGCCAGTAGTATCGGGGGGGGCTGGAAAACTGAAGCTTTCTTT. This codes for CASSIGGGWKTEAFF.